The source of this TCR beta chain is a study of tumor-infiltrating lymphocytes in oesophageal squamous cell carcinoma. TCRdb redid the calling of the PCR reads with MiXCR, one entry per CDR3 protein. The table includes approximately 22,000 distinct CDR3 sequences, under 35% detected once. V trimming: 2 bases; J trimming: 4 bases; junction bases outside the gene matches: 15. The germline V gene has CDR1 SNHLY and CDR2 FYNNEI. The CDR3 sequence is 18 residues long. The source material was esophageal tumor tissue. This chain links TRBV2 with TRBJ2-7, with 9 nucleotides matching TRBD2. The receptor comes from a female donor with esophageal squamous cell carcinoma. This CDR3 is CASSESLLAGLGSYEQYF. Here the CDR3 DNA reads TGTGCCAGCAGTGAAAGTCTGCTAGCGGGACTAGGATCTTACGAGCAGTACTTC.